The TCR beta chain described here comes from a study of Ad26.COV2.S vaccination and SARS-CoV-2 variants. Sequencing was performed with immunoSEQ multiplex PCR; in TCRdb, only in-frame clones are kept and a portion is missing. The table includes about 98,000 clones, roughly 75% detected once. Study-wide points: Similar non-spike TCR breadth was seen in vaccine and placebo recipients. Spike-specific TCR breadth in vaccine recipients exceeded that seen in placebo recipients. Breadth, reportedly substantial, characterized the spike-specific CD8+ and CD4+ T cell responses after vaccination.

Comments on this clone: Its antigen is as yet unknown.

Germline assignment: CDR1 LNHDA and CDR2 SQIVND (reference sequence). This CDR3 has 16 residues. Trimming left V 6 bases short and J 0 bases short, with 12 bases between. This chain links TRBV19 with TRBJ1-6; D call uncertain. The source material was peripheral blood, sampled after recovery from COVID-19. This TCR derives from a human donor who had recovered from COVID-19. CDR3 region: CASSSQHNSYNSPLHF. CDR3 bases: TGTGCCAGTAGCAGCCAACACAACTCCTATAATTCACCCCTCCACTTT. The whole variable domain, filled in from reference TRBV19 and TRBJ1-6, reads DGGITQSPKYLFRKEGQNVTLSCEQNLNHDAMYWYRQDPGQGLRLIYYSQIVNDFQKGDIAEGYSVSREKKESFPLTVTSAQKNPTAFYLCASSSQHNSYNSPLHFGNGTRLTVT.